Below, 31 T cell receptor beta chains from the same sample are listed, as sequenced in a study of immune heterogeneity within non-small cell lung tumors. Multiplex PCR with 32 V and 13 J primers amplified TCR beta CDR3. One entry per CDR3 protein results from TCRdb running MiXCR on the multiplex PCR reads. This table holds roughly 9,900 distinct CDR3 sequences, almost 30% found once. Bulk tumor genomic DNA, around 580 ng per sample, was used as template. Multiple biopsies spaced far apart were taken from each primary tumor during surgery. Patients underwent curative surgery for non-small cell lung cancer (untreated and newly diagnosed). Material for sequencing was lung tumor tissue. The receptors stem from a woman aged 55 to 70 with non-small cell lung cancer.

CDR3 sequence reads: CSVDLAGGFTQYF. The CDR3 DNA sequence: TGCAGCGTTGACCTAGCGGGAGGCTTTACGCAGTATTTT. The rearrangement uses TRBV29-1 and TRBJ2-3, with TRBD2 matching 11 bases. J gave up 8 bases and V 3 bases, and 4 bases lay outside the gene matches. The CDR3 is 13 amino acids. Germline CDR1 is SQVTM and CDR2 is ANQGSEA.

This chain connects TRBV5-6 to TRBJ2-5; the D call may be TRBD1 or TRBD2 (6 bases each). This CDR3 has 14 amino acids. V lost 1 base and J 5 bases, leaving 12 bases between the germline ends. Germline CDR1 and CDR2: SGHDT and YYEEEE. The CDR3 reads CASSLMGAGETQYF. The CDR3 DNA sequence: TGTGCCAGCAGCTTGATGGGGGCGGGGGAGACCCAGTACTTC.

Only a few counts were recorded for this clonotype. One end of the junction is discordant with germline, which a read error may explain. The V and J genes are TRBV7-7 and TRBJ2-1, with D uncertain. The CDR3 has 13 amino acids. Per the germline V gene, CDR1 is SSHAT and CDR2 is FNYEAQ (reference sequence). CDR3 residues: CASSLIPYNEQFF. CDR3 nucleotide sequence: TGTGCTAGCAGCTTAATCCCCTACAATGAGCAGTTCTTC.

In this sample, this clonotype is medium-sized. The chain uses TRBV20-1 and TRBJ2-7; no definite D call. V dropped 6 bases and J dropped 3 bases, with 18 bases sitting between them. Germline-derived CDR1 and CDR2 are DFQATT and SNEGSKA (reference sequence). The CDR3 spans 14 residues. The CDR3 nucleotides read TGCAGTGCCACTGGGCTAGTGATAGTCTACGAGCAGTACTTC. This encodes CSATGLVIVYEQYF.

The genes are TRBV29-1 and TRBJ2-5, with D hard to call. CDR3 length equals 9 residues. In germline, CDR1 is SQVTM, CDR2 ANQGSEA. The V end was cut by 6 bases, the J end by 1 base, with 0 bases between. The CDR3 loop reads CSVQETQYF. The CDR3 nucleotides are TGCAGCGTCCAAGAGACCCAGTACTTC.

This clonotype was observed a handful of times. The rearrangement joins TRBV4-1 to TRBJ1-4; unclear D gene. V shed 1 base and J shed 3 bases, with 9 bases lying between them. Germline lookup yields CDR1 MGHRA and CDR2 YSYEKL. The CDR3 length is 15 residues. CDR3 DNA sequence: TGCGCCAGCAGCCAAGTCGCGGGAGCTAATGAAAAACTGTTTTTT. It specifies CASSQVAGANEKLFF.

Ten or more counts support this clonotype. The rearrangement links TRBV9 to TRBJ2-1, with D uncertain. The V gene lost 7 bases and the J gene lost 0 bases, with 8 bases spanning the gap. The CDR3 contains 13 residues. The germline CDR1 and CDR2 sequences are SGDLS and YYNGEE. The chain's CDR3 is CASAESSYNEQFF. In DNA form, the CDR3 reads TGTGCCAGCGCCGAAAGCTCCTACAATGAGCAGTTCTTC.

A remark on this clonotype: A much larger clone lies one base from this, so it may be a read error. V is TRBV10-3 and J is TRBJ1-4; 10 nucleotides agree with TRBD1. Per germline, CDR1 ENHRY and CDR2 SYGVKD. The CDR3 spans 14 residues. In DNA, the CDR3 is TGTTCCATCAGGGGGACAGGGGAGAATGAAAAACTGTTTTTT. Its translation is CSIRGTGENEKLFF.

This clonotype counts as medium-sized. This chain links TRBV9 with TRBJ2-7, with a weak D call TRBD2 (6 bases). V was pared by 4 bases and J by 6 bases, with 17 bases between. CDR3 length equals 14 residues. Germline loops: CDR1 SGDLS, CDR2 YYNGEE. The CDR3 reads CASSSTGLATEQYF. CDR3 in DNA: TGTGCCAGCAGCTCTACCGGGCTAGCGACCGAGCAGTACTTC.

This clonotype is labeled medium-sized. The rearrangement uses TRBV9 and TRBJ1-3; weak D call: TRBD1 (5 bases). This CDR3 has 13 residues. V dropped 5 bases and J dropped 0 bases, with 6 bases sitting between them. In germline, CDR1 is SGDLS, CDR2 YYNGEE. The CDR3 nucleotides read TGTGCCAGCAGGGGACTCTCTGGAAACACCATATATTTT. As protein: CASRGLSGNTIYF.

This clonotype is judged medium-sized (0.01 to 0.1%). The V and J genes are TRBV2 and TRBJ2-2; unclear D gene. This CDR3 contains 12 residues. Between the trimmed V and J ends, which lost 6 bases and 4 bases, there was a span of 6 bases. Germline V gene sequence: CDR1 SNHLY, CDR2 FYNNEI. CDR3: CASSLGTGELFF. The CDR3 nucleotides read TGTGCCAGCAGCCTTGGCACCGGGGAGCTGTTTTTT.

By frequency in the sample, this clonotype is medium-sized. The gene calls are TRBV30 and TRBJ2-7, with D possibly TRBD2 on 5 matching bases. The CDR3 loop spans 13 amino acids. Trimming stripped 4 bases from V and 3 bases from J, with 13 bases between. From germline, CDR1 is GTSNPN and CDR2 SVGIG (reference sequence). Written as DNA, the CDR3 is TGTGCCTGGACTGAGACTAAACACTACGAGCAGTACTTC. Amino acids: CAWTETKHYEQYF.

Comment on this clonotype: A junction boundary mismatches the germline segment, possibly from a read error. This chain joins TRBV27 and TRBJ2-5; D is possibly TRBD1 (6 bases). Germline lookup yields CDR1 MNHEY and CDR2 SMNVEV (reference sequence). The CDR3 has 17 amino acids. CDR3 DNA sequence: TGTGCCAGCAGTTTAGAGTGGCGGACAGTCTCCTACAATGAGCATTTCTTC. Residues: CASSLEWRTVSYNEHFF.

Judged by abundance, this clonotype is medium-sized. The chain has TRBV27 and TRBJ2-5, with D possibly being TRBD2 (6 bases). V lost 3 bases and J 4 bases, leaving 9 bases between the germline ends. Germline CDR1 and CDR2: MNHEY and SMNVEV (reference sequence). The CDR3 extends over 13 amino acids. The CDR3 DNA reads as TGTGCCAGCAGTTTGGGTAGCGGAGAGACCCAGTACTTC. It specifies CASSLGSGETQYF.

This clonotype appeared a few times. The rearrangement uses TRBV29-1 and TRBJ2-2; 9 nucleotides line up with TRBD1. In germline, CDR1 is SQVTM, CDR2 ANQGSEA. The CDR3 runs to 14 residues. V gave up 7 bases and J gave up 6 bases; unmatched junction bases: 9. The CDR3 region is CSATGGPGAGELFF. In DNA, the CDR3 is TGCAGCGCCACAGGGGGCCCAGGGGCCGGGGAGCTGTTTTTT.

This clonotype counts as medium-sized. V usage is TRBV18 and J usage is TRBJ2-7, with 8 bases lining up with TRBD2. Germline trimming cut 3 bases from V and 4 bases from J; bases unmatched to any gene: 5. Germline CDR1 and CDR2: KGHSH and LQKENI. The CDR3 length is 14 residues. CDR3 in DNA: TGTGCCAGCTCACCCCCACAGCGGGGGTACGAGCAGTACTTC. It encodes CASSPPQRGYEQYF.

The rearrangement joins TRBV6-1 to TRBJ2-1; D gene ambiguous. From germline, CDR1 is MNHNS and CDR2 SASEGT. Trimming cost V 1 base and J 2 bases, with 6 bases left between them. CDR3 length: 14 residues. The CDR3 protein is CASSEGGAYNEQFF. CDR3 DNA sequence: TGTGCCAGCAGTGAAGGTGGGGCCTACAATGAGCAGTTCTTC.

The chain joins TRBV20-1 to TRBJ1-1; a possible D gene is TRBD1 (6 bases). Germline CDR1 and CDR2: DFQATT and SNEGSKA (reference sequence). The CDR3 consists of 13 residues. V gave up 3 bases and J gave up 3 bases, with 11 bases separating them. CDR3 in DNA: TGCAGTGCTAGCGGCAGGGGCTACACTGAAGCTTTCTTT. This encodes CSASGRGYTEAFF.

Details on this clonotype: A clone one base away is much larger, so this may be a read error. V is TRBV4-3 and J is TRBJ2-7; maybe TRBD2 (6 bases). Germline V gene data show CDR1 as LGHNA and CDR2 as YSLEER. The CDR3 runs to 15 residues. Written as DNA, the CDR3 is TGCGCCAGCAGACAAGAGGGAGGAGGGAACTACGAGCAGTACTTC. This sequence encodes CASRQEGGGNYEQYF.

The chain recombines TRBV2 with TRBJ1-2; D gene uncertain. The CDR3 has 13 amino acids. Germline V gene sequence: CDR1 SNHLY, CDR2 FYNNEI. Trimming shortened V by 4 bases and J by 0 bases, and 6 bases separated the two germline ends. The CDR3 protein is CASSAGTNYGYTF. For the CDR3, the DNA is TGTGCCAGCAGTGCCGGGACTAACTATGGCTACACCTTC.

This clonotype was recorded many times. This chain joins TRBV18 and TRBJ2-1; D unresolved. Trimming removed 6 bases at V and 0 bases at J, with 6 bases between. The germline V gene has CDR1 KGHSH and CDR2 LQKENI. CDR3 length: 13 amino acids. CDR3 sequence: CASSPSSYNEQFF. DNA for the CDR3: TGTGCCAGCTCTCCTTCCTCCTACAATGAGCAGTTCTTC.

This clonotype was seen many times. The rearrangement links TRBV11-2 to TRBJ2-5; D might be TRBD2 (5 bases). V was shortened by 6 bases and J by 4 bases, with 15 bases between the two germline ends. CDR1 SGHAT and CDR2 FQNNGV come from the germline V gene. The CDR3 contains 14 residues. CDR3 nucleotide sequence: TGTGCCAGCAGACAAACTAGAATGGGAGAGACCCAGTACTTC. Amino acid sequence: CASRQTRMGETQYF.

There are many counts of this clonotype. Written as DNA, the CDR3 is TGCAGTGCTAGGGCCCTAAGACTAGCGGAAGAGACCCAGTACTTC. Residues: CSARALRLAEETQYF. The V and J genes are TRBV20-1 and TRBJ2-5; 9 positions match TRBD2. The germline V gene encodes CDR1 DFQATT and CDR2 SNEGSKA (reference sequence). J lost 3 bases, V lost 3 bases, and 8 bases had no gene match. CDR3 length equals 15 residues.

This clonotype is medium-sized (0.01 to 0.1%) in the sample. CDR3 DNA sequence: TGTGCCAGCAGCTTAGAAGTGGGGGGGAAGGGAACAGGGGAGCTGTTTTTT. Its protein is CASSLEVGGKGTGELFF. J is TRBJ2-2 and V is TRBV7-9; 7 bases align to TRBD2. In germline, CDR1 is SEHNR, CDR2 FQNEAQ (reference sequence). The V gene end was trimmed by 1 base and the J gene end by 8 bases; junction bases not matched to a gene: 13. The CDR3 spans 17 residues. The full variable domain, with the rest looked up from reference TRBV7-9 and TRBJ2-2, is DTGVSQNPRHKITKRGQNVTFRCDPISEHNRLYWYRQTLGQGPEFLTYFQNEAQLEKSRLLSDRFSAERPKGSFSTLEIQRTEQGDSAMYLCASSLEVGGKGTGELFFGEGSRLTVL.

This clonotype has only a few counts. The chain recombines TRBV5-1 with TRBJ2-7, with D uncertain. CDR1 and CDR2 (germline): SGHRS, YFSETQ. Trimming stripped 0 bases from V and 0 bases from J, with 7 bases between. This CDR3 has 14 residues. DNA of the CDR3: TGCGCCAGCAGCTTGGAACCTAGCTCCTACGAGCAGTACTTC. Encoded protein: CASSLEPSSYEQYF.

The rearrangement links TRBV20-1 to TRBJ2-3; tentatively, D is TRBD2 (5 bases). Germline-derived CDR1 and CDR2 are DFQATT and SNEGSKA (reference sequence). The CDR3 has 15 amino acids. Trimming left V 0 bases short and J 2 bases short, with 12 bases between. The DNA for the CDR3 is TGCAGTGCTAGAGATTTGGCGGGCTTCACAGATACGCAGTATTTT. Translation gives CSARDLAGFTDTQYF.

CDR3 sequence reads: CASSGTPSADTQYF. CDR3 DNA sequence: TGTGCCAGCAGTGGGACCCCATCCGCAGATACGCAGTATTTT. The chain is built from TRBV6-1 and TRBJ2-3, with unresolved D. V was clipped by 4 bases and J by 4 bases, with 12 bases between them. Germline V gene lookup returns CDR1 MNHNS and CDR2 SASEGT. This CDR3 comprises 14 residues.

Note on this clonotype: One end of the junction is discordant with germline, which a read error may explain. The V call is TRBV5-1, the J call TRBJ2-5, with D perhaps matching TRBD2 (6 bases). This CDR3 contains 16 residues. Germline V gene lookup returns CDR1 SGHRS and CDR2 YFSETQ. The CDR3 here is CASSLGGWRDQETHYF. CDR3 bases: TGCGCCAGCAGCTTGGGGGGCTGGAGGGACCAAGAGACCCATTACTTC.

This clonotype ranks as medium-sized. This chain links TRBV7-3 with TRBJ1-5; tentative D call: TRBD1 (5 bases). The V gene's germline CDR1 is SGHTA and CDR2 FQGTGA. Trimming removed 5 bases at V and 5 bases at J, with 10 bases between. This CDR3 is built from 13 residues. CDR3 loop: CASSPTADQPQHF. In nucleotides, the CDR3 is TGTGCCAGCAGCCCGACAGCGGATCAGCCCCAGCATTTT. Variable domain in full (rest from reference TRBV7-3 and TRBJ1-5): GAGVSQTPSNKVTEKGKYVELRCDPISGHTALYWYRQSLGQGPEFLIYFQGTGAADDSGLPNDRFFAVRPEGSVSTLKIQRTERGDSAVYLCASSPTADQPQHFGDGTRLSIL.

This clonotype was counted ten times or more. The chain links TRBV6-1 to TRBJ2-7; D is unclear. Germline CDR1 and CDR2: MNHNS and SASEGT. The CDR3 loop spans 13 amino acids. V lost 7 bases, J lost 4 bases, and 14 bases lay in between. The CDR3 DNA follows: TGTGCCAGCACCGAACCGAATTCGTACGAGCAGTACTTC. Translating gives CASTEPNSYEQYF.

This clonotype is judged medium-sized. The chain uses TRBV5-1 and TRBJ2-3; TRBD1 agrees at 8 bases. The CDR3 consists of 16 residues. Germline V CDR1 and CDR2: SGHRS, YFSETQ. The V gene end was trimmed by 4 bases and the J gene end by 1 base; junction bases not matched to a gene: 8. In nucleotides, the CDR3 is TGCGCCAGCAGCCCGCCGGTGACAGGGGGCACAGATACGCAGTATTTT. Its translation: CASSPPVTGGTDTQYF.